These 3 T cell receptor beta chains originate from one sample sequenced in a study of OX40 agonist ivuxolimab in advanced cancers. TCRdb keeps only in-frame clones here, not all; method: immunoSEQ multiplex PCR. Of 60,000 to 70,000 clones detected, approximately 80% appear once; the ten largest clones hold roughly 5%. The sample consisted of CD4+ or CD8+ T cells sorted from blood, taken in a trial of the OX40 agonist ivuxolimab. These receptor sequences come from an adult with an advanced solid tumor such as melanoma, head and neck, liver or kidney cancer.

This chain uses TRBV7-2 with TRBJ2-1, with D tentatively TRBD2 (5 bases). Trimming left V 1 base short and J 7 bases short, with 11 bases between. Germline V CDR1 and CDR2: SGHTA, FQGNSA. The CDR3 runs 14 residues. In DNA, the CDR3 is TGTGCCAGCAGCTTAGTGGGGAGCTGGAATGAGCAGTTCTTC. Amino acid sequence: CASSLVGSWNEQFF. The entire variable domain, with the rest obtained from reference TRBV7-2 and TRBJ2-1, is as follows: GAGVSQSPSNKVTEKGKDVELRCDPISGHTALYWYRQSLGQGLEFLIYFQGNSAPDKSGLPSDRFSAERTGGSVSTLTIQRTQQEDSAVYLCASSLVGSWNEQFFGPGTRLTVL.

The V gene is TRBV27, the J gene TRBJ2-1; 14 positions agree with TRBD2. Germline loops: CDR1 MNHEY, CDR2 SMNVEV (reference sequence). V was clipped by 6 bases and J by 9 bases; unmatched bases: 10. The CDR3 sequence is 16 residues long. This chain's CDR3 is CASRSLRLAGGFEQFF. The CDR3 DNA reads as TGTGCCAGCAGGTCCTTGCGACTAGCGGGAGGGTTTGAGCAGTTCTTC.

V and J are TRBV13 and TRBJ1-4; D call uncertain. The CDR3 is made up of 14 amino acids. Trimming pared 0 bases from V and 5 bases from J, leaving 7 bases between. The V gene's germline CDR1 is PRHDT and CDR2 FYEKMQ (reference sequence). The DNA for the CDR3 is TGTGCCAGCAGCTTAGGGGGAAGGAATGAAAAACTGTTTTTT. This translates into CASSLGGRNEKLFF.